This is a list of T cell receptor beta chains from one sample in a study of blood T cell repertoires in COVID-19. Using immunoSEQ multiplex PCR, the repertoire was profiled, and TCRdb retains in-frame clones only, with some absent. Here the sample spans 300,000 to 350,000 clones, around 83% being singletons. The source material was peripheral blood. Receptors were obtained from a man aged 25-45 years with active or convalescent COVID-19. CDR3s leave out the opening cysteine and the closing phenylalanine or tryptophan. The size field is filled for only some rows; it gives once, few, many or a size class.

v_call	j_call	clone_size	cdr3_aa
TRBV9	TRBJ1-1	.	ASSATGGSVNTEAF
TRBV6-6	TRBJ1-6	.	ASTTPRGPDSPLH
TRBV12-3/TRBV12-4	TRBJ1-2	.	ASALGRLGGYT
TRBV4-1	TRBJ1-4	.	ASSQDSRFNEKLF
TRBV21-1	TRBJ1-1	.	ASSKNDRDLRAF
TRBV5-1	TRBJ2-1	once	ASRLTGNEQF
TRBV24-1	TRBJ2-3	.	ATSDFLQTGGADTQY
TRBV2	TRBJ1-2	.	ASSEANGQGMGGYT
TRBV5-1	TRBJ2-1	few	ASSYFRGTSGSGIRRYNEQF
TRBV21-1	TRBJ2-1	.	ASINIAGGEDRNEQF
TRBV5-5	TRBJ1-2	.	ASSLTGWDNYGYT
TRBV28	TRBJ2-3	.	ASSRQLAGYTDTQY
TRBV28	TRBJ1-1	.	ASSPSEDTEAF
TRBV6-5	TRBJ2-5	.	ASSPGGAQETQY
TRBV24-1	TRBJ1-2	.	ATSGRGQGYT
TRBV28	TRBJ1-1	.	ASSLGGAFEAF
TRBV7-9	TRBJ2-7	.	ASSDLAGGLEQY
TRBV30	TRBJ2-1	.	AWIDWRKRGNEQF
TRBV30	TRBJ1-1	.	AWSVLGLMNTEAF
TRBV4-2	TRBJ2-1	once	ASSQELAGRSDEQF
TRBV6-6	TRBJ2-2	.	ASSPLMVLEAANTGELF
TRBV5-1	TRBJ2-1	.	ASSSSGRHDEQF
TRBV5-1	TRBJ1-3	.	ASSLAGEGNTIY
TRBV2	TRBJ2-5	.	ASSGGVGLHRETQY
TRBV14	TRBJ1-2	.	ASSHLDTWGDRGNGYT
TRBV5-4	TRBJ2-7	.	ASSLGRGGFYEQY
TRBV6-5	TRBJ2-7	.	ASSLDLARAYEQY